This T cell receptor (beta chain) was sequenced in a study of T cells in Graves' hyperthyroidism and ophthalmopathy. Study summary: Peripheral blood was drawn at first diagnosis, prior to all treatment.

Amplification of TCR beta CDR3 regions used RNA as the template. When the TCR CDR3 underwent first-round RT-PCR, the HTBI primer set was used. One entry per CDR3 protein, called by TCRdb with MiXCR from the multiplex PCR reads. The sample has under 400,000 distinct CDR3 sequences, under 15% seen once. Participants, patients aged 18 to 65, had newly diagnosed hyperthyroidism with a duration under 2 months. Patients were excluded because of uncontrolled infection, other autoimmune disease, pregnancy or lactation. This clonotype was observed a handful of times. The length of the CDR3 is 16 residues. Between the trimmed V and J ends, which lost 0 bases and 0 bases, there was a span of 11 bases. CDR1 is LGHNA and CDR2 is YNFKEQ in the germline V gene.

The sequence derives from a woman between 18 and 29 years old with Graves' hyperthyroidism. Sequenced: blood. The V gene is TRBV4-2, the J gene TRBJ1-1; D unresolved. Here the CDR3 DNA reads TGTGCCAGCAGCCAAGAAAAGGGCAGCGTGAACACTGAAGCTTTCTTT. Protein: CASSQEKGSVNTEAFF.